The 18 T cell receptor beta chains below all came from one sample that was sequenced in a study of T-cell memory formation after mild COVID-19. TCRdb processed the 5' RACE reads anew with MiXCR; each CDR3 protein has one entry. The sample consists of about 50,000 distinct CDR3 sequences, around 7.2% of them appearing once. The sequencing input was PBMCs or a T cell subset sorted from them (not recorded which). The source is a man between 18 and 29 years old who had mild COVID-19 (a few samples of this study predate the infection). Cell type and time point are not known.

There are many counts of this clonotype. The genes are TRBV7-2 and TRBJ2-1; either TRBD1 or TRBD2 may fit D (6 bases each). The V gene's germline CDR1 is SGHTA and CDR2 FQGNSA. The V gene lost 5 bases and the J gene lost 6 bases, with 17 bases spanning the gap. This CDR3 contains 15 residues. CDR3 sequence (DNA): TGTGCCAGCAGCAGCAGGAGGGGGGCTTTCAATGAGCAGTTCTTC. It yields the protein CASSSRRGAFNEQFF.

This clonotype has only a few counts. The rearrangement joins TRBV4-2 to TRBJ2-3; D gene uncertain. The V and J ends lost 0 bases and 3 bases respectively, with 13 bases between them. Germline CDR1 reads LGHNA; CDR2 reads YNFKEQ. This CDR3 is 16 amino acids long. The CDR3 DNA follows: TGTGCCAGCAGCCAAGATCCCCTCCTATTAACAGATACGCAGTATTTT. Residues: CASSQDPLLLTDTQYF.

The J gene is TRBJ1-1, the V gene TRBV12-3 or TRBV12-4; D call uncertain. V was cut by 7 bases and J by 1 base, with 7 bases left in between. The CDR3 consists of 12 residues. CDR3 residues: CASMSENTEAFF. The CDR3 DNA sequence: TGTGCCAGCATGTCAGAGAACACTGAAGCTTTCTTT.

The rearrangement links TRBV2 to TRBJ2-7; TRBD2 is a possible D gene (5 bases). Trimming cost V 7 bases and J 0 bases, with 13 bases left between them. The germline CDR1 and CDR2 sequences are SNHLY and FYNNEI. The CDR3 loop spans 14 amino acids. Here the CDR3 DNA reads TGTGCCAGCACCTCGGACTGGAGCTCCTACGAGCAGTACTTC. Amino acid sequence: CASTSDWSSYEQYF.

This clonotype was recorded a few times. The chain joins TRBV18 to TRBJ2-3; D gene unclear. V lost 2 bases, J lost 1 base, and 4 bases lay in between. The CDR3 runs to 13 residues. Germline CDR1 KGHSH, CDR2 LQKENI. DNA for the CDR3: TGTGCCAGCTCACCATGGCGCACAGATACGCAGTATTTT. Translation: CASSPWRTDTQYF.

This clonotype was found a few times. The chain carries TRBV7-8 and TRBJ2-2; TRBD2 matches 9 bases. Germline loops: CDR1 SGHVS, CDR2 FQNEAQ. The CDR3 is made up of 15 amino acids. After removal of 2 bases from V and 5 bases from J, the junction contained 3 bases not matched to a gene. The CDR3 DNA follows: TGTGCCAGCAGCTTACTAGCGGGGACGACCGGGGAGCTGTTTTTT. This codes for CASSLLAGTTGELFF.

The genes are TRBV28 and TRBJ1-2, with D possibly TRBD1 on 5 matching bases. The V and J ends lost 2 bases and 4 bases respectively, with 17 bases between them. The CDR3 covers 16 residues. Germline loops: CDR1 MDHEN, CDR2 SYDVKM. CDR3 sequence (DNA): TGTGCCAGCAGTTTAAACTCACTCAGGGTGCTCTATGGCTACACCTTC. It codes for CASSLNSLRVLYGYTF.

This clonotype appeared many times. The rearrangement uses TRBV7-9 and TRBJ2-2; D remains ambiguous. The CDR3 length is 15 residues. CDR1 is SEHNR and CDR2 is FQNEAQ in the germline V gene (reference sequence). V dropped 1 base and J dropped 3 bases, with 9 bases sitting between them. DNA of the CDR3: TGTGCCAGCAGCTTAGTATCCAGTCACACCGGGGAGCTGTTTTTT. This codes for CASSLVSSHTGELFF. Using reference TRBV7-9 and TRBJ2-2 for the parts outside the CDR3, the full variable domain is DTGVSQNPRHKITKRGQNVTFRCDPISEHNRLYWYRQTLGQGPEFLTYFQNEAQLEKSRLLSDRFSAERPKGSFSTLEIQRTEQGDSAMYLCASSLVSSHTGELFFGEGSRLTVL.

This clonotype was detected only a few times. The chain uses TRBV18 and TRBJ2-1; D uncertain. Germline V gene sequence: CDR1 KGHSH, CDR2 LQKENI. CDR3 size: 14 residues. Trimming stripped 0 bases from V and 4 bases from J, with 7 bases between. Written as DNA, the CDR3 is TGTGCCAGCTCACCACCTTCAGCTTACAATGAGCAGTTCTTC. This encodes CASSPPSAYNEQFF.

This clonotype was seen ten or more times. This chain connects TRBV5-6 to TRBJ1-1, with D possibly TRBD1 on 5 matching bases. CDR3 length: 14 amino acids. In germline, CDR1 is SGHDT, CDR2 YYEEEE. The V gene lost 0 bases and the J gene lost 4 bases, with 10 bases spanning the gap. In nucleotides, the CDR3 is TGTGCCAGCAGCTTGGCGCTCAGGGCCACTGAAGCTTTCTTT. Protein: CASSLALRATEAFF.

The CDR3 here is CSATRDDYNEQFF. DNA for the CDR3: TGCAGTGCTACCCGGGACGACTACAATGAGCAGTTCTTC. The V and J genes are TRBV20-1 and TRBJ2-1, with D possibly being TRBD1 or TRBD2 (5 bases each). Trimming shortened V by 4 bases and J by 3 bases, and 10 bases separated the two germline ends. The CDR3 is 13 amino acids. Germline values: CDR1 DFQATT, CDR2 SNEGSKA (reference sequence).

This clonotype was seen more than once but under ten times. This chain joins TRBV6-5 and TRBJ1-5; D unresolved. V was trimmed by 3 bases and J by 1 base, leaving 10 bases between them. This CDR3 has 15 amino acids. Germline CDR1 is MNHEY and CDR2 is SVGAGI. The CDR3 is CASSYGPRSNQPQHF. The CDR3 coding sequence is TGTGCCAGCAGTTATGGGCCGAGAAGCAATCAGCCCCAGCATTTT.

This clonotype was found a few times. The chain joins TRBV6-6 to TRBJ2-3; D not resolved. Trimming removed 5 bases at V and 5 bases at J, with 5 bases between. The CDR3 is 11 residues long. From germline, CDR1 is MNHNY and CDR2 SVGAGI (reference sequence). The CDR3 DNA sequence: TGTGCCAGCAGTGAGGTAGATACGCAGTATTTT. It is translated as CASSEVDTQYF.

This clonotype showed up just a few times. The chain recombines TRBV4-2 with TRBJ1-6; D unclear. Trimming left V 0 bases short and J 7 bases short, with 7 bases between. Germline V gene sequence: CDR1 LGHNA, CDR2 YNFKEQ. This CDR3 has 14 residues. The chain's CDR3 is CASSQEETNSPLHF. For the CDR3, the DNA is TGTGCCAGCAGCCAAGAGGAGACGAATTCACCCCTCCACTTT.

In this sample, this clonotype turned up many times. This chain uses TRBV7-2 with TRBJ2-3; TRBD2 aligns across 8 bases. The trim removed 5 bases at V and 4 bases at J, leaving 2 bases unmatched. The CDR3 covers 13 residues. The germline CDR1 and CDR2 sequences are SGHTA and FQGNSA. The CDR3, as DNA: TGTGCCAGCAGCCCGGGGGGGTCAGATACGCAGTATTTT. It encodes CASSPGGSDTQYF. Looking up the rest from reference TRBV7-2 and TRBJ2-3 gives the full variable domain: GAGVSQSPSNKVTEKGKDVELRCDPISGHTALYWYRQSLGQGLEFLIYFQGNSAPDKSGLPSDRFSAERTGGSVSTLTIQRTQQEDSAVYLCASSPGGSDTQYFGPGTRLTVL.

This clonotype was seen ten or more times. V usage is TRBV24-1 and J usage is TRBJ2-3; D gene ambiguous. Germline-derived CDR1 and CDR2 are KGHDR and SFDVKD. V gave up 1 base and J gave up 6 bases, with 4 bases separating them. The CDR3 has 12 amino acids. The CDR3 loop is CATSDFGDTQYF. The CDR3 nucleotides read TGTGCCACCAGTGATTTCGGGGATACGCAGTATTTT.

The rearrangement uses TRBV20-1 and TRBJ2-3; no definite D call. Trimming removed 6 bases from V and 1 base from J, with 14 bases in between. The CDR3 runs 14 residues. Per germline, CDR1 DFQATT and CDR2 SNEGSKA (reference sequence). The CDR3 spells CSAEPAWGTDTQYF. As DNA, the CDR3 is TGCAGTGCGGAACCCGCCTGGGGCACAGATACGCAGTATTTT.

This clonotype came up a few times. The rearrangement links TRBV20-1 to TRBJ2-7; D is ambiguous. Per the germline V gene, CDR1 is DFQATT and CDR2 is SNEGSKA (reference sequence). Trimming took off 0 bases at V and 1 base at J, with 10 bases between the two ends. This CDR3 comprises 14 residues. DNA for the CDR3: TGCAGTGCTAGAGATTTTAGACTTTCCTACGAGCAGTACTTC. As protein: CSARDFRLSYEQYF.